These T cell receptor beta chains were read from a single sample in a study of beta chain features in type 1 diabetes. The repertoire was sequenced with immunoSEQ multiplex PCR; TCRdb's copy has only in-frame clones and lacks some. Counted here are 35,000 to 50,000 clones, roughly 50% occurring once; the ten biggest clones make up 0.2% to 0.3%. The sample taken for sequencing was stem cell memory CD4+ T cells from blood. These receptors came from a woman aged 30 to 39 in good health. Both conserved end residues are trimmed from each CDR3. Size is stated for part of the rows, as once, few or many counts, or as a class when the clone is expanded.

TRBV29-1	-	TRBJ1-2	SVDEGARGGYT
TRBV9	-	TRBJ2-5	ASSVTSGGVEQY
TRBV7-2	-	TRBJ2-5	ASSLQGLGVQETQY
TRBV7-2	-	TRBJ2-7	ASSSNPGAGESEQY
TRBV18	few	TRBJ2-3	ASSPRAGSTDTQY
TRBV27	-	TRBJ2-1	ASRPLADFSYNEQF
TRBV18	few	TRBJ2-1	ASSPLEDEQF
TRBV5-4	few	TRBJ2-1	ASSGTSGPYNEQF
TRBV18	-	TRBJ2-7	ASSLRTSGIYEQY
TRBV21-1	-	TRBJ2-7	ASSPQGIYEQY
TRBV5-1	-	TRBJ2-5	ASSFSGGQTQY
TRBV4-1	-	TRBJ2-1	ASSQGTGNTRDNEQF
TRBV5-1	-	TRBJ2-7	ASSLAGGIEQY
TRBV11-3	-	TRBJ2-5	ASSSGGSGAETQY
TRBV11-2	few	TRBJ2-1	ASSLMGLAGGHEQF
TRBV5-4	-	TRBJ2-1	ASSGTSPEQF
TRBV10-2	-	TRBJ2-3	ASSESRVNAQY
TRBV30	-	TRBJ1-1	AWMLTGNTEAF
TRBV7-9	-	TRBJ1-3	ASSSQGARGNTIY
TRBV5-1	-	TRBJ1-1	ASSLAVTGGTEAF
TRBV5-1	-	TRBJ2-1	ASSTETSGRDNEQF
TRBV16	-	TRBJ1-4	ASSQTGHLSTNEKLF
TRBV4-2	-	TRBJ2-5	ASSQEGLAGEEETQY
TRBV14	-	TRBJ2-3	ASSQVGGDSTDTQY
TRBV18	-	TRBJ2-2	ASSPPWSGRADGNIGELF